Below, 16 T cell receptor beta chains from the same sample are listed, as sequenced in a study of shared clonotypes between healthy human individuals. Data came from immunoSEQ multiplex PCR; TCRdb stores just in-frame clones and leaves some out. The sample lists over a million clones; roughly 96% were seen once. The specimen was naive CD4+ T cells sorted from blood. Subset in this sample: CD45RA+ positively selected. These receptors came from a man aged 25 to 45 in good health.

The rearrangement uses TRBV15 and TRBJ2-4; D is undetermined. Deletions cut 1 base from V and 0 bases from J, with 16 bases between. Looked up from germline, CDR1 is LNHNV and CDR2 is YYDKDF (reference sequence). The CDR3 covers 18 residues. Here the CDR3 DNA reads TGTGCCACCAGCAGAGTGGGCAAACCCATACTAGCCAAAAACATTCAGTACTTC. It encodes CATSRVGKPILAKNIQYF.

The chain couples TRBV18 to TRBJ2-2; a weak D match, TRBD1 (6 bases). The CDR3 loop spans 17 amino acids. Germline V gene lookup returns CDR1 KGHSH and CDR2 LQKENI. V lost 6 bases to trimming and J lost 3 bases, with 20 bases between them. For the CDR3, the DNA is TGTGCCAGCTCGCTCCTGTTGACCGGGACACACACCGGGGAGCTGTTTTTT. This gives the protein CASSLLLTGTHTGELFF.

The gene calls are TRBV2 and TRBJ2-2; TRBD1 matches at 8 bases. CDR1 and CDR2 (germline): SNHLY, FYNNEI. The CDR3 has 13 amino acids. With 9 bases clipped from V and 8 bases from J, the junction kept 8 bases outside the gene matches. The CDR3 is CASEGQGTGELFF. CDR3 nucleotide sequence: TGTGCCAGTGAAGGACAGGGAACGGGGGAGCTGTTTTTT. The full variable domain, its missing parts supplied by reference TRBV2 and TRBJ2-2, is EPEVTQTPSHQVTQMGQEVILRCVPISNHLYFYWYRQILGQKVEFLVSFYNNEISEKSEIFDDQFSVERPDGSNFTLKIRSTKLEDSAMYFCASEGQGTGELFFGEGSRLTVL.

The CDR3 nucleotides are TGCGCCAGCAGCTTGGTATCCAGGGACGGAGAGACCCAGTACTTC. Encoded protein: CASSLVSRDGETQYF. The genes are TRBV5-1 and TRBJ2-5, with D perhaps given as TRBD1 or TRBD2 (5 bases each). This CDR3 is 15 amino acids long. Germline CDR1 reads SGHRS; CDR2 reads YFSETQ. Trimming pared 0 bases from V and 4 bases from J, leaving 13 bases between.

The chain links TRBV5-1 to TRBJ1-4; 7 bases map to TRBD1. The germline V gene has CDR1 SGHRS and CDR2 YFSETQ. CDR3 length: 15 residues. Trimming cost V 2 bases and J 1 base; bases outside gene matches: 2. DNA of the CDR3: TGCGCCAGCAGCTTTCAGGGGGGAACTAATGAAAAACTGTTTTTT. Translating it yields CASSFQGGTNEKLFF.

The chain joins TRBV2 to TRBJ2-2, with no clear D. CDR3 length: 13 residues. Deletions cut 4 bases from V and 7 bases from J, with 10 bases between. CDR1 is SNHLY, CDR2 FYNNEI, per germline. This chain's CDR3 is CASSVESDGELFF. CDR3 coding DNA: TGTGCCAGCAGTGTGGAGTCAGACGGGGAGCTGTTTTTT. The complete variable domain, with remaining parts taken from reference TRBV2 and TRBJ2-2, reads EPEVTQTPSHQVTQMGQEVILRCVPISNHLYFYWYRQILGQKVEFLVSFYNNEISEKSEIFDDQFSVERPDGSNFTLKIRSTKLEDSAMYFCASSVESDGELFFGEGSRLTVL.

The V gene is TRBV9, the J gene TRBJ2-2; no reliable D call. CDR1 is SGDLS and CDR2 is YYNGEE in the germline V gene. The CDR3 has 15 amino acids. The germline V and J ends were trimmed by 2 bases and 0 bases, with 8 bases remaining between them. This CDR3 reads CASSVKPSNTGELFF. The DNA for the CDR3 is TGTGCCAGCAGCGTCAAACCATCGAACACCGGGGAGCTGTTTTTT.

The J gene is TRBJ2-3, the V gene TRBV18; no firm D call. V was trimmed by 0 bases and J by 2 bases, leaving 9 bases between them. The CDR3 runs 15 residues. The V gene's germline CDR1 is KGHSH and CDR2 LQKENI. CDR3 sequence (DNA): TGTGCCAGCTCACCACCGGGAACCCCCACAGATACGCAGTATTTT. As protein: CASSPPGTPTDTQYF.

The chain uses TRBV28 and TRBJ2-3; tentative D call: TRBD2 (5 bases). The CDR3 sequence is 16 residues long. CDR1 and CDR2 from the germline V gene are MDHEN and SYDVKM. Trimming shortened V by 3 bases and J by 0 bases, and 13 bases separated the two germline ends. The DNA of the CDR3 is TGTGCCAGCAGTTTGGGGAGAGGCCCTAGCACAGATACGCAGTATTTT. This gives the protein CASSLGRGPSTDTQYF.

The chain uses TRBV19 and TRBJ2-7; 12 bases are shared with TRBD2. Trimming removed 6 bases from V and 0 bases from J; junction bases left unmatched: 3. The CDR3 contains 15 residues. Germline CDR1 and CDR2: LNHDA and SQIVND (reference sequence). The CDR3 DNA sequence: TGTGCCAGTAGAGCTAGCGGGAGGGTCTCCTACGAGCAGTACTTC. It encodes CASRASGRVSYEQYF.

V usage is TRBV6-6 and J usage is TRBJ1-4; no clear D gene. Germline-derived CDR1 and CDR2 are MNHNY and SVGAGI (reference sequence). Trimming removed 5 bases at V and 2 bases at J, with 12 bases between. There are 15 residues in the CDR3. The CDR3 DNA follows: TGTGCCAGCAGTCCGAGGGCCGCTACTAATGAAAAACTGTTTTTT. As protein: CASSPRAATNEKLFF.

The J gene is TRBJ2-6, the V gene TRBV6-6; D is ambiguous. The CDR3 has 15 amino acids. The V end lost 7 bases, the J end lost 2 bases, and 12 bases lay between the germline ends. Germline-derived CDR1 and CDR2 are MNHNY and SVGAGI (reference sequence). The CDR3 is CASIYGLTGANVLTF. The CDR3 region has the DNA TGTGCCAGCATCTACGGGCTGACTGGGGCCAACGTCCTGACTTTC.

The chain recombines TRBV21-1 with TRBJ2-7; the table's D call of TRBD1 was not tested on the DNA. TRBV21-1 is tagged as a pseudogene. The CDR3 totals 18 residues. The CDR3 sequence: CASSSPGYSTPSYYEQYF. CDR3 DNA: TGTGCCAGCAGCAGTCCAGGGTATTCGACCCCATCTTACTACGAGCAGTACTTC.

V is TRBV9 and J is TRBJ2-7; D might be TRBD1 (6 bases). CDR1 is SGDLS and CDR2 is YYNGEE in the germline V gene. V was shortened by 0 bases and J by 4 bases, with 11 bases between the two germline ends. The CDR3 runs to 14 residues. CDR3 sequence (DNA): TGTGCCAGCAGCGTAGCTACTAGGGGGTACGAGCAGTACTTC. This translates into CASSVATRGYEQYF. Using reference TRBV9 and TRBJ2-7 for the parts outside the CDR3, the full variable domain is DSGVTQTPKHLITATGQRVTLRCSPRSGDLSVYWYQQSLDQGLQFLIQYYNGEERAKGNILERFSAQQFPDLHSELNLSSLELGDSALYFCASSVATRGYEQYFGPGTRLTVT.

The chain uses TRBV25-1 and TRBJ1-4; 10 positions agree with TRBD1. The CDR3 length is 16 residues. Germline V gene sequence: CDR1 MGHDK, CDR2 SYGVNS. The trim removed 3 bases at V and 7 bases at J, leaving 8 bases unmatched. CDR3 DNA: TGTGCCAGCAGTGACTCCAGACAGGGGGCAATTGAAAAACTGTTTTTT. Residues: CASSDSRQGAIEKLFF.

V gene TRBV9 combines with J gene TRBJ2-1; 8 bases line up with TRBD1. In germline, CDR1 is SGDLS, CDR2 YYNGEE. V gave up 2 bases and J gave up 4 bases; unmatched junction bases: 5. The CDR3 consists of 15 residues. CDR3 in amino acids: CASSVGRQGYNEQFF. The CDR3 nucleotides are TGTGCCAGCAGCGTCGGGAGACAGGGGTACAATGAGCAGTTCTTC.